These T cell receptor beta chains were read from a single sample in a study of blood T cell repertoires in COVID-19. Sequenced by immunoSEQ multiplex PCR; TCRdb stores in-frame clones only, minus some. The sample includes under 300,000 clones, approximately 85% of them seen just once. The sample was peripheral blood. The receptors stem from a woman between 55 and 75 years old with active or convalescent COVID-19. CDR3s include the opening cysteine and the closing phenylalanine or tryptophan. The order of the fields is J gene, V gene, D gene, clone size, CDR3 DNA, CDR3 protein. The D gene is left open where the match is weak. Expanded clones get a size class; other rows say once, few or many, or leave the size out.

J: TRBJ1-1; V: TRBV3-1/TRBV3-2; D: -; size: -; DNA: TGTGCCAGCAGCCAAGCACAGGGACGGCAGAACACTGAAGCTTTCTTT; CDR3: CASSQAQGRQNTEAFF
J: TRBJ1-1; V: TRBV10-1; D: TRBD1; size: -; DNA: TGCGCCAGCAGTGACCATCGGACAGGAAGGAACACTGAAGCTTTCTTT; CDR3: CASSDHRTGRNTEAFF
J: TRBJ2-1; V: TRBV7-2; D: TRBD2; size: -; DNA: TGTGCCAGCAGCTTAGAACTAGCGGGGGACAATGAGCAGTTCTTC; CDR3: CASSLELAGDNEQFF
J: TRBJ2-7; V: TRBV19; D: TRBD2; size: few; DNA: TGTGCCAGTAGTATTTTCGGACTAGCGGGGGGGAACTACGAGCAGTACTTC; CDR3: CASSIFGLAGGNYEQYF
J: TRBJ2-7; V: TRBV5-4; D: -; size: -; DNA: TGTGCCAGCAGCTTGAAGGGGAATACCTACGAGCAGTACTTC; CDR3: CASSLKGNTYEQYF
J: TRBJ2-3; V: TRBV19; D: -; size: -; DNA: TGTGCGGCGGGGCAGGTGGAAGCAGATACGCAGTATTTT; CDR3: CAAGQVEADTQYF
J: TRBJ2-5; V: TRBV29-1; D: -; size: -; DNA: TGCAGCGTTGAGATGGACATAGAGACCCAGTACTTC; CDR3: CSVEMDIETQYF
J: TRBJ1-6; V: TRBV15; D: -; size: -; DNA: TGTGCCACCAGCAGGGATGGACTGTTTAATTCACCCCTCCACTTT; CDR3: CATSRDGLFNSPLHF
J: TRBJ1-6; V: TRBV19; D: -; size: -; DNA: TGTGCCAGTAGTATTGGCAGGGGATCACCCCTCCACTTT; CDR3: CASSIGRGSPLHF
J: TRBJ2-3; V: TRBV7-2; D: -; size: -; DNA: TGTGCCAGCAGCTTAGATAAGGCGACAGCGGGGTATTTT; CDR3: CASSLDKATAGYF
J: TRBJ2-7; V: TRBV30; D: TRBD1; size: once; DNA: TGTGCCTGGAGCGAAGACACAGGGGGCGCCTCGTACGAGCAGTACTTC; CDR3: CAWSEDTGGASYEQYF
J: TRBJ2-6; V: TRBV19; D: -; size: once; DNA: TGTGCCAGTAGTGCAGTCTCTGGGGCCAACGTCCTGACTTTC; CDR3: CASSAVSGANVLTF
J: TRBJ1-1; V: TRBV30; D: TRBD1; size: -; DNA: TGTGCCTGGAGTGGTCGTCCAGGGGGCACTGAAGCTTTCTTT; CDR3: CAWSGRPGGTEAFF
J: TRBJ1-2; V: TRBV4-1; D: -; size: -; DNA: TGCGCCAGCAGCCAAGGGGGGGACTTCTATGGCTACACCTTC; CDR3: CASSQGGDFYGYTF
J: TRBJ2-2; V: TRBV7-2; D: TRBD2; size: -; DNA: TGTGCCAGCAGCTTAGTTAGCGGGGGGGCGGAGTGGGCGTCCGGGGAGCTGTTTTTT; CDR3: CASSLVSGGAEWASGELFF
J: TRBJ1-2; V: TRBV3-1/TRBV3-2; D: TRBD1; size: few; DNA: TGTGCCAGCAGCCAAGACAGGGGGATGTATGGCTACACCTTC; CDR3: CASSQDRGMYGYTF
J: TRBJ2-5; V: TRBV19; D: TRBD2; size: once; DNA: TGTGCCAGCAAAAGGAGCGGGGGGGCTGGAGAAGAGACCCAGTACTTC; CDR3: CASKRSGGAGEETQYF
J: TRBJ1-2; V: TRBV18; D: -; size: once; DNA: TGTGCCAGCTCACCCCAAAGTTCCCGAAGCGATGGCTACACCTTC; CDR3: CASSPQSSRSDGYTF
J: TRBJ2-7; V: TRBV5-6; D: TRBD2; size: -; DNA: TGTGCCAGCAGCTTGTTTGTAAGCGGGGGGGCCAACGAGCAGTACTTC; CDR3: CASSLFVSGGANEQYF
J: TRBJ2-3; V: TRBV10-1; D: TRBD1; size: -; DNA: TGCGCCAGTTCAACGGGACAGAGCACAGATACGCAGTATTTT; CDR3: CASSTGQSTDTQYF
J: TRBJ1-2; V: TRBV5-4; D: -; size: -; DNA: TGTGCCAGCAGCTCAAGGAGTGTTGCCCCCTCGGGCTACACCTTC; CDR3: CASSSRSVAPSGYTF
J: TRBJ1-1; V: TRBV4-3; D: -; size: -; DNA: TGCGCCAGCAGCCAACAGCGGGACACTGAAGCTTTCTTT; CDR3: CASSQQRDTEAFF
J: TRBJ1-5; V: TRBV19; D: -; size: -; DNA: TGTGCCAGTAGTATTTTTGACAGGCCCTCCGTGTTTAGCAATCAGCCCCAGCATTTT; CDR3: CASSIFDRPSVFSNQPQHF